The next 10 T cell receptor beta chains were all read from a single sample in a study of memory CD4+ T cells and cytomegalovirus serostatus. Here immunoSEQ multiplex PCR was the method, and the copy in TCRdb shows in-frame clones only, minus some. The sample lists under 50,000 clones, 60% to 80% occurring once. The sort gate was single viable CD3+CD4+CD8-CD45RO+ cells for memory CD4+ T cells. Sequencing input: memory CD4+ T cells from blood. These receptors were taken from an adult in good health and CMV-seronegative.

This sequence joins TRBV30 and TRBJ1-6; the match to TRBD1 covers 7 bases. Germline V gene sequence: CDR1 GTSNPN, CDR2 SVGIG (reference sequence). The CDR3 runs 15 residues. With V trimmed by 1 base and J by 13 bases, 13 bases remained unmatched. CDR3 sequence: CAWSGSRQGRSPLHF. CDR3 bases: TGTGCCTGGAGTGGGTCCCGACAGGGACGTTCTCCCCTCCACTTT.

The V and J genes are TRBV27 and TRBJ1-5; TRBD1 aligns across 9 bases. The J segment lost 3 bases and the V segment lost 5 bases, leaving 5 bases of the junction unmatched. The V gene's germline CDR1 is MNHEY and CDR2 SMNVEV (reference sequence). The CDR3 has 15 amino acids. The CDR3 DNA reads TGTGCCAGCAGTCCAGACAGGGGGTACAATCAGCCCCAGCATTTT. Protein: CASSPDRGYNQPQHF.

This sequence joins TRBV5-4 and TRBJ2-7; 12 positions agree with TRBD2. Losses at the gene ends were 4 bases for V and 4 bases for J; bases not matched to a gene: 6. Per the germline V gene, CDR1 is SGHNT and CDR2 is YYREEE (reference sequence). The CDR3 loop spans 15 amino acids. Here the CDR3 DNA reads TGTGCCAGCAGCACCTCTAGCGGGGGGGCTTACGAGCAGTACTTC. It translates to CASSTSSGGAYEQYF. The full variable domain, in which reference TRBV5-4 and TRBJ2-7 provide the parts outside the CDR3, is ETGVTQSPTHLIKTRGQQVTLRCSSQSGHNTVSWYQQALGQGPQFIFQYYREEENGRGNFPPRFSGLQFPNYSSELNVNALELDDSALYLCASSTSSGGAYEQYFGPGTRLTVT.

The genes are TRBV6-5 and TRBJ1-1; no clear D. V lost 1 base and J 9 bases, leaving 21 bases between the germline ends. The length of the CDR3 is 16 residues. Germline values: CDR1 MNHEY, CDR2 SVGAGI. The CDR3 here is CASSYYAFDISVKAFF. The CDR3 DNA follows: TGTGCCAGCAGTTACTATGCCTTCGACATCTCAGTTAAAGCTTTCTTT.

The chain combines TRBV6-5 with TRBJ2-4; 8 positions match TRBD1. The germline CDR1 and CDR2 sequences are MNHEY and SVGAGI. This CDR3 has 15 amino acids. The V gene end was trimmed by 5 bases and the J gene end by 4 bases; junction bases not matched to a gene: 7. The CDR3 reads CASSTPGQGKNIQYF. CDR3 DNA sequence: TGTGCCAGCAGTACCCCCGGACAGGGAAAAAACATTCAGTACTTC.

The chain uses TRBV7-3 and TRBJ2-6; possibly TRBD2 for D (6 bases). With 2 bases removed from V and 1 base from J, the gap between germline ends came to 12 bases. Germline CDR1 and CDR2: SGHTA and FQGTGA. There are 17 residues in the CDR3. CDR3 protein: CASSLWRGSSGANVLTF. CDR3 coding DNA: TGTGCCAGCAGCTTATGGAGGGGCTCTTCTGGGGCCAACGTCCTGACTTTC. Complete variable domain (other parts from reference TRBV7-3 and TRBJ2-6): GAGVSQTPSNKVTEKGKYVELRCDPISGHTALYWYRQSLGQGPEFLIYFQGTGAADDSGLPNDRFFAVRPEGSVSTLKIQRTERGDSAVYLCASSLWRGSSGANVLTFGAGSRLTVL.

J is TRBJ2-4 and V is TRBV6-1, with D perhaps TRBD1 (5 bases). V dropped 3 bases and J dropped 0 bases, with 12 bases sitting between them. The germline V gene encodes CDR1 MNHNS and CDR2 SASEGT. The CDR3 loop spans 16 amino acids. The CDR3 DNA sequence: TGTGCCAGCAGTGATGTTAGGGGCCTAGCCAAAAACATTCAGTACTTC. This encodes CASSDVRGLAKNIQYF.

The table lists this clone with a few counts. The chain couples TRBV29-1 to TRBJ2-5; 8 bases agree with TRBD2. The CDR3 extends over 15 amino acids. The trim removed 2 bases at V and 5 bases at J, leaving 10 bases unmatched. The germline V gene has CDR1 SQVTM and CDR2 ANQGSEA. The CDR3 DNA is TGCAGCGTTGAACCGGGCGGGGGGCCCAGGGAGACCCAGTACTTC. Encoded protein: CSVEPGGGPRETQYF.

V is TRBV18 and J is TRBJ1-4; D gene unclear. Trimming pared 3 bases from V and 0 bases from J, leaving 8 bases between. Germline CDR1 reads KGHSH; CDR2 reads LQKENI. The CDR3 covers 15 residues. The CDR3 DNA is TGTGCCAGCTCACCTGTCTCTGCAACTAATGAAAAACTGTTTTTT. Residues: CASSPVSATNEKLFF.

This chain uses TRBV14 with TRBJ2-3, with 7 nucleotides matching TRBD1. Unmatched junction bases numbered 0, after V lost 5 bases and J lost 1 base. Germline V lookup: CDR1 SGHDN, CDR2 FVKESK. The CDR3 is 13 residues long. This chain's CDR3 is CASSTGGTDTQYF. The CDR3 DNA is TGTGCCAGCAGCACAGGGGGCACAGATACGCAGTATTTT.